The rows below give T cell receptor beta chains drawn from one sample of a study of T-cell memory formation after mild COVID-19. TCRdb fed the 5' RACE reads into MiXCR, producing one record per CDR3 protein. The data hold around 120,000 distinct CDR3 sequences, with about 17% observed a single time. The sample comprised PBMCs or a T cell subset sorted from them (not recorded which). The receptors originated from an adult woman who had mild COVID-19 (a few samples of this study predate the infection). Cell type and time point are not known. The CDR3 runs from the conserved cysteine through the conserved F or W. D genes are given only for firm matches. Clone size appears in some rows only: once, few, many, or a class for an expanded clone.

abundance: few; v_gene: TRBV7-9; d_gene: NA; j_gene: TRBJ1-1; CDR3nt: TGTGCCAGCAGCCTAACAAGGAACACTGAAGCTTTCTTT; CDR3aa: CASSLTRNTEAFF
abundance: NA; v_gene: TRBV6-5; d_gene: TRBD2; j_gene: TRBJ2-7; CDR3nt: TGTGCCAGCAGCCGTGGCACTAGCGGGTACTACGAGCAGTACTTC; CDR3aa: CASSRGTSGYYEQYF
abundance: few; v_gene: TRBV7-8; d_gene: TRBD1; j_gene: TRBJ1-2; CDR3nt: TGTGCCAGCAGCTTAGCTGGGACAGGGCCAGGGGACACCTTC; CDR3aa: CASSLAGTGPGDTF
abundance: NA; v_gene: TRBV20-1; d_gene: NA; j_gene: TRBJ2-5; CDR3nt: TGCAGTGCCCAAGATGGGCGTGATAGCCAAGAGACCCAGTACTTC; CDR3aa: CSAQDGRDSQETQYF
abundance: NA; v_gene: TRBV5-1; d_gene: NA; j_gene: TRBJ2-3; CDR3nt: TGCGCCAGCAGCTCGGACGGTAGCACAGATACGCAGTATTTT; CDR3aa: CASSSDGSTDTQYF
abundance: few; v_gene: TRBV7-8; d_gene: NA; j_gene: TRBJ2-2; CDR3nt: TGTGCCGTACGGGATTACCCACACTCGACCGGGGAGCTGTTTTTT; CDR3aa: CAVRDYPHSTGELFF
abundance: NA; v_gene: TRBV12-3/TRBV12-4; d_gene: NA; j_gene: TRBJ1-5; CDR3nt: TGTGCCAGCAGTTTTAGGGGGACACAGAATCAGCCCCAGCATTTT; CDR3aa: CASSFRGTQNQPQHF
abundance: NA; v_gene: TRBV10-3; d_gene: TRBD1; j_gene: TRBJ2-7; CDR3nt: TGTGCCATCAGTGATCCCGACAGGGAGCTAAACTACGAGCAGTACTTC; CDR3aa: CAISDPDRELNYEQYF
abundance: many; v_gene: TRBV7-8; d_gene: TRBD2; j_gene: TRBJ2-1; CDR3nt: TGTGCCAGCAGCTGGGAGGGACTAGCGTACAGCTCCTACAATGAGCAGTTCTTC; CDR3aa: CASSWEGLAYSSYNEQFF
abundance: few; v_gene: TRBV15; d_gene: NA; j_gene: TRBJ1-1; CDR3nt: TGTGCCACCAGCAAGGGGGTGCAGACGCTGAACACTGAAGCTTTCTTT; CDR3aa: CATSKGVQTLNTEAFF
abundance: NA; v_gene: TRBV5-6; d_gene: NA; j_gene: TRBJ2-7; CDR3nt: TGTGCCAGCAGCCTAGGTTTGTTCCACGAGCAGTACTTC; CDR3aa: CASSLGLFHEQYF
abundance: NA; v_gene: TRBV12-3/TRBV12-4; d_gene: NA; j_gene: TRBJ1-1; CDR3nt: TGTGCCAGCAGCCCCGGCGACAGGAACACTGAAGCTTTCTTT; CDR3aa: CASSPGDRNTEAFF
abundance: few; v_gene: TRBV20-1; d_gene: NA; j_gene: TRBJ2-7; CDR3nt: TGCAGTGCTAGAGATAACGAGCAGTACTTC; CDR3aa: CSARDNEQYF
abundance: NA; v_gene: TRBV7-2; d_gene: TRBD2; j_gene: TRBJ2-3; CDR3nt: TGTGCCAGCAGCACGCGGACTAGCGGGAGTCCGGATACGCAGTATTTT; CDR3aa: CASSTRTSGSPDTQYF
abundance: NA; v_gene: TRBV18; d_gene: TRBD1; j_gene: TRBJ2-1; CDR3nt: TGTGCCAGCTCACCAACGAGGGGACAGGGGGCCAATGAGCAGTTCTTC; CDR3aa: CASSPTRGQGANEQFF
abundance: NA; v_gene: TRBV20-1; d_gene: NA; j_gene: TRBJ1-1; CDR3nt: TGCAGTGCCACTGACATCCTCAGAAACACTGAAGCTTTCTTT; CDR3aa: CSATDILRNTEAFF
abundance: NA; v_gene: TRBV24-1; d_gene: NA; j_gene: TRBJ2-7; CDR3nt: TGTGCCACCAGTGATCTCCGACAGGGACTCTTCTACGAGCAGTACTTC; CDR3aa: CATSDLRQGLFYEQYF
abundance: NA; v_gene: TRBV12-3/TRBV12-4; d_gene: NA; j_gene: TRBJ1-5; CDR3nt: TGTGCCAGCAGTGCCCAGGGTATTGGCAATCAGCCCCAGCATTTT; CDR3aa: CASSAQGIGNQPQHF
abundance: NA; v_gene: TRBV28; d_gene: TRBD1; j_gene: TRBJ2-7; CDR3nt: TGTGCCAGCAGAACGGGACAGCTCATGGAGAGCTCCTACGAGCAGTACTTC; CDR3aa: CASRTGQLMESSYEQYF
abundance: many; v_gene: TRBV27; d_gene: NA; j_gene: TRBJ2-1; CDR3nt: TGTGCCAGCAGTGCCGGCTATATCTCCTACAATGAGCAGTTCTTC; CDR3aa: CASSAGYISYNEQFF
abundance: NA; v_gene: TRBV7-8; d_gene: NA; j_gene: TRBJ1-2; CDR3nt: TGTGCCAGCAGCTTAGAGGCAGGGACCCTTAACTATGGCTACACCTTC; CDR3aa: CASSLEAGTLNYGYTF
abundance: NA; v_gene: TRBV4-1; d_gene: TRBD1; j_gene: TRBJ2-7; CDR3nt: TGCGCCAGCAGCCAAGGGGGACAGGGCAAGCAGTACTTC; CDR3aa: CASSQGGQGKQYF
abundance: NA; v_gene: TRBV7-6; d_gene: NA; j_gene: TRBJ2-1; CDR3nt: TGTGCCAGCAGCTTAGAACGAGGGACTTATAAAAGCTCCTACAATGAGCAGTTCTTC; CDR3aa: CASSLERGTYKSSYNEQFF
abundance: few; v_gene: TRBV5-6; d_gene: TRBD2; j_gene: TRBJ2-7; CDR3nt: TGTGCCAGCAGCCAAGGGACTAGTCGGGACGAGCAGTACTTC; CDR3aa: CASSQGTSRDEQYF
abundance: NA; v_gene: TRBV12-3/TRBV12-4; d_gene: NA; j_gene: TRBJ2-1; CDR3nt: TGTGCCAGCAGGCCCCAGGGACCCCAGGGCAATGAGCAGTTCTTC; CDR3aa: CASRPQGPQGNEQFF
abundance: once; v_gene: TRBV7-9; d_gene: TRBD1; j_gene: TRBJ2-4; CDR3nt: TGTGCAAGCAACGCCGGACAGGGTCCAAACATTCAGTACTTC; CDR3aa: CASNAGQGPNIQYF
abundance: few; v_gene: TRBV20-1; d_gene: TRBD1; j_gene: TRBJ1-1; CDR3nt: TGCAGTGCTGATCGGACAGGAAGTACTATGAACACTGAAGCTTTCTTT; CDR3aa: CSADRTGSTMNTEAFF
abundance: NA; v_gene: TRBV6-5; d_gene: TRBD1; j_gene: TRBJ1-6; CDR3nt: TGTGCCACCCTCTCCGGGACAGGGACTAATTCACCCCTCCACTTT; CDR3aa: CATLSGTGTNSPLHF
abundance: NA; v_gene: TRBV18; d_gene: NA; j_gene: TRBJ1-5; CDR3nt: TGTGCCAGCTCACTCGATAGACAGACATCCCGTAGCAATCAGCCCCAGCATTTT; CDR3aa: CASSLDRQTSRSNQPQHF
abundance: NA; v_gene: TRBV7-9; d_gene: TRBD2; j_gene: TRBJ2-7; CDR3nt: TGTGCCAGCAGCTTAGGGCCAGCGGGAACCACCTACGAGCAGTACTTC; CDR3aa: CASSLGPAGTTYEQYF
abundance: NA; v_gene: TRBV29-1; d_gene: TRBD2; j_gene: TRBJ2-1; CDR3nt: TGCAGCGTTGAGGGACTATGGGAGTTTGGATTCAGTGAGCAGTTCTTC; CDR3aa: CSVEGLWEFGFSEQFF
abundance: NA; v_gene: TRBV29-1; d_gene: NA; j_gene: TRBJ1-1; CDR3nt: TGCAGCGTGGCACACACTGAAGCTTTCTTT; CDR3aa: CSVAHTEAFF
abundance: many; v_gene: TRBV20-1; d_gene: TRBD2; j_gene: TRBJ2-2; CDR3nt: TGCAGTGCAAAGACTAGCGGGGGGCTCACCGGGGAGCTGTTTTTT; CDR3aa: CSAKTSGGLTGELFF
abundance: few; v_gene: TRBV12-3/TRBV12-4; d_gene: TRBD2; j_gene: TRBJ2-3; CDR3nt: TGTGCCAGCAGTTTTTTGCGGGGGAGCACAGATACGCAGTATTTT; CDR3aa: CASSFLRGSTDTQYF
abundance: NA; v_gene: TRBV12-3/TRBV12-4; d_gene: NA; j_gene: TRBJ2-2; CDR3nt: TGTGCCCTCAGGGGGGAAGTAAACACCGGGGAGCTGTTTTTT; CDR3aa: CALRGEVNTGELFF
abundance: NA; v_gene: TRBV7-9; d_gene: NA; j_gene: TRBJ1-2; CDR3nt: TGTGCCAGCAGCTTACCGGGGCGCGGCTATGGCTACACCTTC; CDR3aa: CASSLPGRGYGYTF
abundance: NA; v_gene: TRBV30; d_gene: NA; j_gene: TRBJ2-2; CDR3nt: TGTGCCTGGAGTGACCTCGCCGGGGAGCTGTTTTTT; CDR3aa: CAWSDLAGELFF
abundance: few; v_gene: TRBV12-3/TRBV12-4; d_gene: TRBD2; j_gene: TRBJ2-5; CDR3nt: TGTGCCAGCAGTTTAACGGGAGGACCAGGGGAGACCCAGTACTTC; CDR3aa: CASSLTGGPGETQYF
abundance: few; v_gene: TRBV15; d_gene: NA; j_gene: TRBJ2-3; CDR3nt: TGTGCCACCAGCAGAGAGACCCAGCTAGCTGCGGCAGATACGCAGTATTTT; CDR3aa: CATSRETQLAAADTQYF
abundance: many; v_gene: TRBV24-1; d_gene: NA; j_gene: TRBJ2-1; CDR3nt: TGTGCCACCAGTGATGGGATTCGAGGATTCGCTGAGCAGTTCTTC; CDR3aa: CATSDGIRGFAEQFF